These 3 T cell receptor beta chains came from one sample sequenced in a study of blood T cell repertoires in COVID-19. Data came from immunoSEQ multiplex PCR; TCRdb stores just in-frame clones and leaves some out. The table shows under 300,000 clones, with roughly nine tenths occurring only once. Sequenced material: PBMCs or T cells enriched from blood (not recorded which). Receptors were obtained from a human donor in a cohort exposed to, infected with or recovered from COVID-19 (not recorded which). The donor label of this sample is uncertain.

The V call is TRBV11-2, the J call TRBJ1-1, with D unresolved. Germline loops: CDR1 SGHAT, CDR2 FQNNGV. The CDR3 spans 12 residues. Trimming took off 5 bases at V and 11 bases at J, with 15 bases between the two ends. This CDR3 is CASSQKRAAAFF. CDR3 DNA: TGTGCCAGCAGCCAAAAGCGGGCAGCCGCTTTCTTT.

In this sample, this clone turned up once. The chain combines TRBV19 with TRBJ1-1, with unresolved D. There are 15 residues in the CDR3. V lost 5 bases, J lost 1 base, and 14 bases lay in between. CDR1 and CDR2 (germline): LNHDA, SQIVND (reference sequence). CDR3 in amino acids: CASSWPSEGNTEAFF. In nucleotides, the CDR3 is TGTGCCAGTAGTTGGCCCTCGGAGGGGAACACTGAAGCTTTCTTT.

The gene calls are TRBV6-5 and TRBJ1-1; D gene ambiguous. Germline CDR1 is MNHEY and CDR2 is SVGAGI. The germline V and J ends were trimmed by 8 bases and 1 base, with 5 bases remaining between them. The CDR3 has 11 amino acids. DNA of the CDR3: TGTGCCAGCGTCTGGAACACTGAAGCTTTCTTT. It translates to CASVWNTEAFF.